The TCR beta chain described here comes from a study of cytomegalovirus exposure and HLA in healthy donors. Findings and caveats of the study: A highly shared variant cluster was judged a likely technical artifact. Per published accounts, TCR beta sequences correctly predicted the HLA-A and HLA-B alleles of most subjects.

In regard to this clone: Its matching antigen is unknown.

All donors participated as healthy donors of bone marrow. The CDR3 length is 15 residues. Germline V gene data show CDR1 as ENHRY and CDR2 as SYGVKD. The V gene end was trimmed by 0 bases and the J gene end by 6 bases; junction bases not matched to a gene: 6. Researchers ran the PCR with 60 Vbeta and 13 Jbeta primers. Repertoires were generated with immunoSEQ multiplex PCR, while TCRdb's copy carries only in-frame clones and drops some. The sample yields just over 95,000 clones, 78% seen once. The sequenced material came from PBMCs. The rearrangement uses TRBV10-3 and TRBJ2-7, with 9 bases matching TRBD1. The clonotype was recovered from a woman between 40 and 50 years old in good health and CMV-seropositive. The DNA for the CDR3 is TGTGCCATCAGTGAGTCTGGGACAGGGTATTCCGAGCAGTACTTC. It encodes CAISESGTGYSEQYF.